Listed below are T cell receptor beta chains from one sample, sequenced in a study of blood T cells in healthy people across ages. MiXCR, applied by TCRdb to the 5' RACE reads, yields one record per CDR3 protein. The repertoire has about 830,000 distinct CDR3 sequences, 62% of them found once; the top ten carry 25% to 35%. The sequencing input was blood. The receptors shown here come from a man aged 30 to 45 in good health. Both conserved end residues are part of each CDR3. The D gene is left open where the match is weak. Only part of the rows carry a size: once, few, many, or a class if the clone is expanded.

D	V	size	J	length	CDR3	DNA
.	TRBV4-3	.	TRBJ2-5	16	CASSQDIGQETDEQYF	TGCGCCAGCAGCCAAGATATTGGCCAGGAGACCGATGAGCAGTACTTC
TRBD1	TRBV30	.	TRBJ1-3	14	CAWSRQGSGNTIYF	TGTGCCTGGAGCCGACAGGGTTCTGGAAACACCATATATTTT
TRBD1	TRBV4-2	.	TRBJ1-2	18	CASSQETGQGGSNYGYTF	TGTGCCAGCAGCCAAGAAACGGGACAGGGGGGTTCTAACTATGGCTACACCTTC
.	TRBV20-1	.	TRBJ2-1	14	CSASSTTTGNEQFF	TGCAGTGCTAGTTCGACTACAACGGGGAATGAGCAGTTCTTC
.	TRBV2	once	TRBJ1-4	18	CASSAPGKGLATNEKLFF	TGTGCCAGCAGTGCGCCAGGAAAGGGTTTGGCCACTAATGAAAAACTGTTTTTT
.	TRBV9	.	TRBJ2-1	13	CASSESGVNEQFF	TGTGCCAGCAGCGAATCGGGGGTCAATGAGCAGTTCTTC
.	TRBV27	.	TRBJ1-4	13	CASKGHLNEKLFF	TGTGCCAGCAAGGGCCATCTGAACGAAAAACTGTTTTTT
TRBD2	TRBV7-9	.	TRBJ2-3	15	CASRAQRGGTDTQYF	TGTGCCAGCAGGGCCCAGCGGGGGGGCACAGATACGCAGTATTTT
.	TRBV7-9	.	TRBJ2-2	14	CASSLDENTGELFF	TGTGCCAGCAGCTTGGACGAGAACACCGGGGAGCTGTTTTTT
.	TRBV2	.	TRBJ2-1	14	CASNRDPNQETQFF	TGTGCCAGCAATCGGGACCCTAACCAAGAGACCCAGTTCTTC
TRBD2	TRBV6-5	.	TRBJ2-3	16	CASSYAWDYSTDTQYF	TGTGCCAGCAGTTACGCCTGGGACTATAGCACAGATACGCAGTATTTT
TRBD2	TRBV5-5	.	TRBJ2-3	14	CASSSRTSADTQYF	TGTGCCAGCAGCAGCCGGACTAGCGCAGATACGCAGTATTTT
.	TRBV7-2	few	TRBJ2-7	13	CASSATSFHEQYF	TGTGCCAGCAGCGCGACTAGTTTCCACGAGCAGTACTTC
.	TRBV6-2/TRBV6-3	few	TRBJ2-4	14	CASSYSKSTNIQYF	TGTGCCAGCAGTTACTCGAAAAGCACGAACATTCAGTACTTC
.	TRBV20-1	once	TRBJ2-7	14	CSADTGTGFYEQYF	TGCAGTGCGGATACCGGGACTGGATTCTACGAGCAGTACTTC
TRBD2	TRBV6-2/TRBV6-3	few	TRBJ2-1	14	CASSLRPSGNEQFF	TGTGCCAGCAGCCTACGGCCTAGCGGGAATGAGCAGTTCTTC
TRBD1	TRBV7-3	.	TRBJ2-1	14	CASSTWGQGDEQFF	TGTGCCAGCAGTACATGGGGACAGGGAGACGAGCAGTTCTTC
.	TRBV7-6	.	TRBJ2-3	17	CASSRGRDIPPKDTQYF	TGTGCCAGCAGCCGCGGCCGGGACATTCCTCCCAAAGATACGCAGTATTTT
.	TRBV20-1	many	TRBJ1-2	12	CSASTGRAGYTF	TGCAGTGCTAGTACAGGGAGGGCGGGCTACACCTTC
.	TRBV5-1	few	TRBJ2-5	16	CASSLATPEGGETQYF	TGCGCCAGCAGCTTGGCAACGCCGGAAGGCGGAGAGACCCAGTACTTC
TRBD1	TRBV5-1	once	TRBJ1-1	16	CASSGYQDRGNTEAFF	TGCGCCAGCAGCGGATATCAGGACAGGGGTAATACTGAAGCTTTCTTT
.	TRBV28	.	TRBJ2-1	15	CASSSSSTSYNEQFF	TGTGCCAGCAGTTCGTCTTCCACGTCCTACAATGAGCAGTTCTTC
.	TRBV18	.	TRBJ1-4	12	CASSSDREKLFF	TGTGCCAGCTCATCTGACAGAGAAAAACTGTTTTTT
.	TRBV21-1	.	TRBJ2-4	14	CASSSRTSGAYQYF	TGTGCCAGCAGCTCGCGGACTAGCGGGGCCTATCAGTACTTC
TRBD1	TRBV18	few	TRBJ2-5	15	CASSPGRGSEETQYF	TGTGCCAGCTCACCAGGCAGGGGGTCAGAAGAGACCCAGTACTTC
.	TRBV7-9	few	TRBJ2-6	15	CASSPRASGANVLTF	TGTGCCAGCAGCCCCAGGGCTTCTGGGGCCAACGTCCTGACTTTC
.	TRBV4-2	few	TRBJ2-7	14	CASSPPVAGYEQYF	TGTGCCAGCAGCCCTCCCGTGGCGGGCTACGAGCAGTACTTC
TRBD2	TRBV7-2	.	TRBJ2-7	17	CASSLLAGGGSYNEQYF	TGTGCCAGCAGCTTATTAGCGGGGGGGGGCTCCTACAATGAGCAGTACTTC
.	TRBV12-3/TRBV12-4	.	TRBJ2-3	15	CASSSTTGSTDTQYF	TGTGCCAGCAGTTCCACGACAGGAAGCACAGATACGCAGTATTTT
.	TRBV2	.	TRBJ1-5	14	CASNEGTGHQPQHF	TGTGCCAGCAATGAAGGTACAGGGCATCAGCCCCAGCATTTT
.	TRBV6-1	.	TRBJ2-3	13	CASLGTPTDTQYF	TGTGCCAGCCTCGGAACCCCCACAGATACGCAGTATTTT
.	TRBV28	.	TRBJ2-1	13	CASGQSSYNEQFF	TGTGCCAGCGGGCAGAGCTCCTACAATGAGCAGTTCTTC
.	TRBV5-1	.	TRBJ1-4	14	CASSLDSQNEKLFF	TGCGCCAGCAGCTTGGACAGTCAAAATGAAAAACTGTTTTTT
TRBD2	TRBV7-2	few	TRBJ2-5	14	CASSLFKLAETQYF	TGTGCCAGCAGCTTGTTTAAACTAGCGGAGACCCAGTACTTC
TRBD1	TRBV9	.	TRBJ2-1	15	CASSVTGVDSDEQFF	TGTGCCAGCAGCGTTACAGGGGTGGACTCCGATGAGCAGTTCTTC
.	TRBV7-2	few	TRBJ1-2	13	CASSLSWTFGYTF	TGTGCCAGCAGCTTAAGCTGGACGTTTGGCTACACCTTC
TRBD1	TRBV24-1	.	TRBJ2-1	15	CATSGPGQGHSEQFF	TGTGCCACCAGTGGTCCGGGACAGGGTCATAGTGAGCAGTTCTTC
.	TRBV20-1	few	TRBJ2-1	14	CSARPLTGVSEQFF	TGCAGTGCTAGACCTTTGACGGGGGTTAGTGAGCAGTTCTTC
.	TRBV7-9	few	TRBJ2-1	18	CASSLRSGGTASYNEQFF	TGTGCCAGCAGCTTACGCTCGGGGGGGACAGCTTCTTACAATGAGCAGTTCTTC
.	TRBV6-5	.	TRBJ2-5	12	CASSGLDGTQYF	TGTGCCAGCTCGGGCCTCGATGGGACCCAGTACTTC
.	TRBV10-3	.	TRBJ1-5	15	CAISEYGDSNQPQHF	TGTGCCATCAGTGAATACGGAGATAGCAATCAGCCCCAGCATTTT
TRBD1	TRBV5-1	once	TRBJ2-1	16	CASSLDGQGALNEQFF	TGCGCCAGCAGCTTGGATGGACAGGGGGCATTGAATGAGCAGTTCTTC
.	TRBV5-1	.	TRBJ2-5	16	CASSVYRDVLQETQYF	TGCGCCAGCAGCGTCTACCGGGACGTACTCCAAGAGACCCAGTACTTC
.	TRBV11-2	once	TRBJ2-7	13	CASSPGMTYEQYF	TGTGCCAGCAGCCCTGGGATGACCTACGAGCAGTACTTC
.	TRBV29-1	few	TRBJ2-1	15	CSGGAVLGYMDEQFF	TGCAGCGGCGGGGCGGTACTTGGGTATATGGATGAGCAGTTCTTC